What follows are 12 T cell receptor beta chains derived from one specimen sequenced in a study of blood T cell repertoires in COVID-19. The method was immunoSEQ multiplex PCR; TCRdb's version includes in-frame clones alone and lacks a portion of them. This sample yields 270,000 or so clones, of which around 89% are seen a single time; about 4.6% belongs to the top ten. Sequencing was carried out using peripheral blood. These receptors were obtained from a middle-aged man with acute or convalescent COVID-19.

The DNA for the CDR3 is TGTGCCAGCTCACAACAGGGATCCTATAATTCACCCCTCCACTTT. Amino acids: CASSQQGSYNSPLHF. The chain carries TRBV18 and TRBJ1-6, with D possibly being TRBD1 (6 bases). Germline-derived CDR1 and CDR2 are KGHSH and LQKENI. V was cut by 4 bases and J by 1 base, with 8 bases left in between. This CDR3 contains 15 residues.

The chain carries TRBV7-2 and TRBJ2-1; a weak D match, TRBD2 (7 bases). This CDR3 region has 13 residues. CDR1 and CDR2 from the germline V gene are SGHTA and FQGNSA. The V end lost 5 bases, the J end lost 7 bases, and 12 bases lay between the germline ends. The DNA for the CDR3 is TGTGCCAGCAGCCTACAGGGAGGGAATGAGCAGTTCTTC. Translating it yields CASSLQGGNEQFF.

The rearrangement links TRBV24-1 to TRBJ1-5; 11 nucleotides align to TRBD1. CDR3 length equals 16 residues. Germline assignment: CDR1 KGHDR and CDR2 SFDVKD. The trim removed 4 bases at V and 4 bases at J, leaving 5 bases unmatched. The CDR3 spells CATSETGQGANQPQHF. The CDR3 DNA reads as TGTGCCACCAGTGAAACAGGACAGGGGGCGAATCAGCCCCAGCATTTT.

The V gene is TRBV6-5, the J gene TRBJ2-1; 13 nucleotides agree with TRBD2. CDR1 and CDR2 from the germline V gene are MNHEY and SVGAGI. The ends lost 4 bases at V and 4 bases at J; junction bases unmatched: 1. CDR3 length: 15 residues. The CDR3 DNA follows: TGTGCCAGCAGTTCGACTAGCGGGGGGTACAATGAGCAGTTCTTC. It is translated as CASSSTSGGYNEQFF.

The chain has TRBV27 and TRBJ2-5, with D tentatively TRBD1 (6 bases). CDR3 length equals 13 residues. V was pared by 8 bases and J by 5 bases, with 15 bases between. Per the germline V gene, CDR1 is MNHEY and CDR2 is SMNVEV (reference sequence). CDR3 bases: TGTGCCAGCTGGGGGACATCAAGGGAGACCCAGTACTTC. Amino acids: CASWGTSRETQYF.

The chain is built from TRBV27 and TRBJ1-1, with a tentative D call TRBD1 (6 bases). The ends were cut back, 3 bases at V and 11 bases at J, with 16 bases in the middle. The germline V gene has CDR1 MNHEY and CDR2 SMNVEV (reference sequence). The CDR3 covers 13 residues. CDR3 sequence reads: CASSFYTGSRAFF. CDR3 sequence (DNA): TGTGCCAGCAGTTTTTACACAGGGAGCCGGGCTTTCTTT.

The V call is TRBV3-1 (or the pseudogene TRBV3-2), the J call TRBJ1-3; the D gene is possibly TRBD1 (6 bases). This CDR3 contains 15 residues. The V end lost 3 bases, the J end lost 0 bases, and 9 bases lay between the germline ends. In germline, CDR1 is LGHDT, CDR2 YNNKEL (reference sequence). CDR3 sequence (DNA): TGTGCCAGCAGCCATCAGGGGTACTCTGGAAACACCATATATTTT. This sequence encodes CASSHQGYSGNTIYF.

The genes are TRBV6-5 and TRBJ2-3; 10 bases are shared with TRBD2. Per germline, CDR1 MNHEY and CDR2 SVGAGI. The CDR3 has 11 residues. CDR3 bases: TGTGGAGCGGGGGGGACAGATACGCAGTATTTT. As protein: CGAGGTDTQYF.

The chain couples TRBV9 to TRBJ1-2; D is perhaps TRBD1 (5 bases). CDR3 size: 15 residues. CDR1 is SGDLS and CDR2 is YYNGEE in the germline V gene. V lost 4 bases to trimming and J lost 2 bases, with 15 bases between them. CDR3 nucleotide sequence: TGTGCCAGCAGCCCCACCGGGGAGGGGAACTATGGCTACACCTTC. Protein: CASSPTGEGNYGYTF.

A single count supports this clone. The genes are TRBV2 and TRBJ1-2, with 7 nucleotides matching TRBD1. Looked up from germline, CDR1 is SNHLY and CDR2 is FYNNEI. CDR3 length: 14 residues. V trimming: 2 bases; J trimming: 8 bases; junction bases outside the gene matches: 8. CDR3 loop: CASSESRQGRGYTF. The CDR3 DNA reads as TGTGCCAGCAGTGAATCGAGACAGGGAAGAGGCTACACCTTC.

This clone was detected only once. This chain uses TRBV7-6 with TRBJ1-3, with D unclear. The V gene lost 5 bases and the J gene lost 4 bases, with 15 bases spanning the gap. The germline CDR1 and CDR2 sequences are SGHVS and FNYEAQ. The CDR3 is 15 amino acids. The CDR3 coding sequence is TGTGCCAGCAGCCTTACTCCTCAGGCAGGAAACACCATATATTTT. It yields the protein CASSLTPQAGNTIYF.

The J gene is TRBJ2-1, the V gene TRBV6-5, with 12 bases fitting TRBD2. The germline V gene has CDR1 MNHEY and CDR2 SVGAGI. After removal of 7 bases from V and 8 bases from J, the junction contained 9 bases not matched to a gene. The CDR3 extends over 15 amino acids. CDR3 in amino acids: CASKYLAGGGDEQFF. The CDR3 DNA follows: TGTGCCAGCAAATATCTAGCGGGGGGGGGCGATGAGCAGTTCTTC.